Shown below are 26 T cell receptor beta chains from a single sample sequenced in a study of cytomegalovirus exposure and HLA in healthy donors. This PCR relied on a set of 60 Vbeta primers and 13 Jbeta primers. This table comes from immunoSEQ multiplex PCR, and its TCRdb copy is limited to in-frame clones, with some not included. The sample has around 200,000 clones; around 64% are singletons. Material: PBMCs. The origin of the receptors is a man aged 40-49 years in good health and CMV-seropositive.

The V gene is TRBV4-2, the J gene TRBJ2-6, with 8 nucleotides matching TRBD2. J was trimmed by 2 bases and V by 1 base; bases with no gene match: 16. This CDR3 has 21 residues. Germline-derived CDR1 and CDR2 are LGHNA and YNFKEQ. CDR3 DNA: TGTGCCAGCAGCCAAGGTATTAAGGGTAGCGGGGTTTTAGCTGGGGCCAACGTCCTGACTTTC. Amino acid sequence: CASSQGIKGSGVLAGANVLTF.

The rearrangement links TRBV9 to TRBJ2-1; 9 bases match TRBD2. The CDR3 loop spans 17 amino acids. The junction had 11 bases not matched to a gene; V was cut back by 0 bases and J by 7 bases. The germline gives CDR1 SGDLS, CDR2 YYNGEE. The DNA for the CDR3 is TGTGCCAGCAGCGTAGGGGTTGCGGGGGGGCAAGGGAATGAGCAGTTCTTC. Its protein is CASSVGVAGGQGNEQFF.

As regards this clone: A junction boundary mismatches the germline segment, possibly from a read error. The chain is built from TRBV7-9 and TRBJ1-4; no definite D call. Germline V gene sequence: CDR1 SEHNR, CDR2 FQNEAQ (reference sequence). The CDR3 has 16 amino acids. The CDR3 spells CSSSFGEAPTNEKLFF. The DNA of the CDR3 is TGTTCCAGCAGCTTCGGGGAGGCCCCAACTAATGAAAAACTGTTTTTT.

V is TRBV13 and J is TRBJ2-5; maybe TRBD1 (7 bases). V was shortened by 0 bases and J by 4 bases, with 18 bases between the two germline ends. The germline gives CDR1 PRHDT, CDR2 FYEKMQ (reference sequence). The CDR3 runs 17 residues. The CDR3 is CASSLGGSGGPLETQYF. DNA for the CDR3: TGTGCCAGCAGCTTAGGAGGATCAGGGGGGCCTCTAGAGACCCAGTACTTC. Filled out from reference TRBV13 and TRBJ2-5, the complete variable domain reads AAGVIQSPRHLIKEKRETATLKCYPIPRHDTVYWYQQGPGQDPQFLISFYEKMQSDKGSIPDRFSAQQFSDYHSELNMSSLELGDSALYFCASSLGGSGGPLETQYFGPGTRLLVL.

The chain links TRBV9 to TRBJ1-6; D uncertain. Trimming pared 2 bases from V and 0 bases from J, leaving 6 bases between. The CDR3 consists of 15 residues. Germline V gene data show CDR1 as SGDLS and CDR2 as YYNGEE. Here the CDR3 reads CASSVEGSYNSPLHF. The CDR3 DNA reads TGTGCCAGCAGCGTTGAGGGCTCCTATAATTCACCCCTCCACTTT.

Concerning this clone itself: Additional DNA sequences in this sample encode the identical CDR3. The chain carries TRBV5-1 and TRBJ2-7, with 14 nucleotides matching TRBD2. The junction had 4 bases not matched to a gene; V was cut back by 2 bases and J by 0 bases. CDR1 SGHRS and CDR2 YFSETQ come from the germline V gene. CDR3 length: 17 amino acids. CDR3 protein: CASSLGLAGGSSYEQYF. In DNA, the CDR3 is TGCGCCAGCAGCTTAGGACTAGCGGGGGGTAGCTCCTACGAGCAGTACTTC.

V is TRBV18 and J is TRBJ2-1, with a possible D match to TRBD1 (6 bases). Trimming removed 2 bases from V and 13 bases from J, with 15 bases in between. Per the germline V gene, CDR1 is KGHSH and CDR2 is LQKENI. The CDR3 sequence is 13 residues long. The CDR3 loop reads CASSPSHQGKQFF. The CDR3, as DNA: TGTGCCAGCTCACCATCTCATCAGGGGAAACAGTTCTTC.

The CDR3, as DNA: TGCGCCAGCAGTGAGGGCGGGACAGGGAGTGAGACCCAGTACTTC. Residues: CASSEGGTGSETQYF. This chain joins TRBV10-2 and TRBJ2-5, with 9 bases that match TRBD1. The germline CDR1 and CDR2 sequences are WSHSY and SAAADI. CDR3 length equals 15 residues. V lost 2 bases to trimming and J lost 5 bases; unmatched junction nucleotides: 6.

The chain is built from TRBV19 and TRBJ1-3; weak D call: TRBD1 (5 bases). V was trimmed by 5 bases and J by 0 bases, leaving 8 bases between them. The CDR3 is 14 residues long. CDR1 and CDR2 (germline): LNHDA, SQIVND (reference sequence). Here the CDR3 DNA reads TGTGCCAGTAGTGCCAGGGACTCTGGAAACACCATATATTTT. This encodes CASSARDSGNTIYF.

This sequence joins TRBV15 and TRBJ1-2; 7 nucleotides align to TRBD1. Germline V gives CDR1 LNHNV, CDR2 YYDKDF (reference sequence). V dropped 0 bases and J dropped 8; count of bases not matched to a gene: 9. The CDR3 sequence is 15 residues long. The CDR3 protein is CATSRDGRGDQGYTF. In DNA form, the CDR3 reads TGTGCCACCAGCAGAGATGGCAGGGGGGATCAGGGCTACACCTTC.

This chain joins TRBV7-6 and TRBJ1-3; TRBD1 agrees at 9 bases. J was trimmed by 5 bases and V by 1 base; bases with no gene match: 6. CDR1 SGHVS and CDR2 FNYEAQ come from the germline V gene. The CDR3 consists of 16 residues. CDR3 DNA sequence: TGTGCCAGCAGCTTAGGAGGGACAGGGAATCGAAACACCATATATTTT. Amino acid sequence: CASSLGGTGNRNTIYF.

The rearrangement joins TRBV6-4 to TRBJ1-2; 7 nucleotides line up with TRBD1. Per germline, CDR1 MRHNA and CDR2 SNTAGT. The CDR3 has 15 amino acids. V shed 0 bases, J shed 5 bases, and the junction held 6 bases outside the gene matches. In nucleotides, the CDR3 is TGTGCCAGCAGTGACTCCGACAGGGTAAGTTATGGCTACACCTTC. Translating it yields CASSDSDRVSYGYTF.

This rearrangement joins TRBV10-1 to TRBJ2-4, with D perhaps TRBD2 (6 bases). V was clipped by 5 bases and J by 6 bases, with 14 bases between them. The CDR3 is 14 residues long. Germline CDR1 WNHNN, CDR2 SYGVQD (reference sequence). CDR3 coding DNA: TGCGCCAGCAGTCGTTCGGGGGAGCCAAACATTCAGTACTTC. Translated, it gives CASSRSGEPNIQYF.

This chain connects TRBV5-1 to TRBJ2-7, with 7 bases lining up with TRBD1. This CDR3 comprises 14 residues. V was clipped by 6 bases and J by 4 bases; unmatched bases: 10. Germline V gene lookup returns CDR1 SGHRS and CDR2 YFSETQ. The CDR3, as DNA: TGCGCCAGCAAAGATGTGGACAGGTCGTACGAGCAGTACTTC. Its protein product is CASKDVDRSYEQYF.

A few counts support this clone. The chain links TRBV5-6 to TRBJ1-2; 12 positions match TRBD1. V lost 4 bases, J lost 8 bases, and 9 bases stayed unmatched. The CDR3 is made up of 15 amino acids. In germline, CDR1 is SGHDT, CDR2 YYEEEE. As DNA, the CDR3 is TGTGCCAGCAGCCGGGCCGGGACAGGGGGCAGGGGCTACACCTTC. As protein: CASSRAGTGGRGYTF.

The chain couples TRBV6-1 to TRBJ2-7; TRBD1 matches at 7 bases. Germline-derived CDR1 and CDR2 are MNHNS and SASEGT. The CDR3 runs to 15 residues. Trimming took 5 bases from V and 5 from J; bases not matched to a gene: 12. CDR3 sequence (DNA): TGTGCCAGCAGTTCCCAAGACAGGGATGCAGACGAGCAGTACTTC. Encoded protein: CASSSQDRDADEQYF.

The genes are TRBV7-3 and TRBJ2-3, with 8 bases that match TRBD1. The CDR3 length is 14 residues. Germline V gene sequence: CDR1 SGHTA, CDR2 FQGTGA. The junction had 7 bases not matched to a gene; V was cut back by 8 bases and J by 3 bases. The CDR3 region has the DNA TGTGCCAGCGGGACAGGTTTAGAGACAGATACGCAGTATTTT. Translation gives CASGTGLETDTQYF.

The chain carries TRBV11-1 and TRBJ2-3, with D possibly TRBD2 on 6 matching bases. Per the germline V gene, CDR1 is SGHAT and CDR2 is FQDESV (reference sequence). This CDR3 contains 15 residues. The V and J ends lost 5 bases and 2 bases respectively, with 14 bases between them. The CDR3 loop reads CASSPGLPFTDTQYF. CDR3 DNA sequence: TGTGCCAGCAGCCCGGGACTCCCCTTCACAGATACGCAGTATTTT.

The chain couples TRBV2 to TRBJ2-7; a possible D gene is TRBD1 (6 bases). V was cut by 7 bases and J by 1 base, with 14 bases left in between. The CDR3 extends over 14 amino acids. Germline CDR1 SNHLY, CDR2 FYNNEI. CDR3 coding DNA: TGTGCCAGCAAGTCCCAAGACAGGTCCTACGAGCAGTACTTC. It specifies CASKSQDRSYEQYF.

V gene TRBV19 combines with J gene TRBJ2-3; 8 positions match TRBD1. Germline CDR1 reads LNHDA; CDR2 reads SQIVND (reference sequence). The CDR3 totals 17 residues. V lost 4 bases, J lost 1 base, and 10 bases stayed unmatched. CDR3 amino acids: CASSSSRRGRRTDTQYF. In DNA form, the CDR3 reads TGTGCCAGTAGTAGCTCCCGCAGGGGGCGACGCACAGATACGCAGTATTTT.

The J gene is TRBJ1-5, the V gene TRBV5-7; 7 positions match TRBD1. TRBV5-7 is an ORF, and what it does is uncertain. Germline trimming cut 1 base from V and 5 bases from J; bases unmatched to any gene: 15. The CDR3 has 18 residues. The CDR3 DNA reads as TGTGCCAGCAGCTTGCGGGTTCGACAGGGACCCAAGGATCAGCCCCAGCATTTT. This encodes CASSLRVRQGPKDQPQHF.

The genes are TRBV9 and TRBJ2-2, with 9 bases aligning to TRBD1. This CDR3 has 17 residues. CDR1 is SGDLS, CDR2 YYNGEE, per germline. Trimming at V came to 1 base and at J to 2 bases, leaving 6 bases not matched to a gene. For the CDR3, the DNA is TGTGCCAGCAGCGTACGTAGGGACAGGGTAAACACCGGGGAGCTGTTTTTT. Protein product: CASSVRRDRVNTGELFF.

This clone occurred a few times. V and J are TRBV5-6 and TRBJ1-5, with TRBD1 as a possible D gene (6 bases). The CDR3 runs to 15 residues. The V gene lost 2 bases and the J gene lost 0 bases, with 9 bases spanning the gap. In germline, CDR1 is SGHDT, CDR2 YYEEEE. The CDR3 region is CASSFRQASNQPQHF. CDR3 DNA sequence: TGTGCCAGCAGCTTCCGACAGGCTAGCAATCAGCCCCAGCATTTT. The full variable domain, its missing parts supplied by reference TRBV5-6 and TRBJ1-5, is DAGVTQSPTHLIKTRGQQVTLRCSPKSGHDTVSWYQQALGQGPQFIFQYYEEEERQRGNFPDRFSGHQFPNYSSELNVNALLLGDSALYLCASSFRQASNQPQHFGDGTRLSIL.

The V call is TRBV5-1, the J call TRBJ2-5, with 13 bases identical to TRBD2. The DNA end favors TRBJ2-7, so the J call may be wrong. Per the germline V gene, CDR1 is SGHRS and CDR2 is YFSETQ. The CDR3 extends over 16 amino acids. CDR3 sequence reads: CASSLGGTSGAYEQYF. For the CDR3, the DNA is TGCGCCAGCAGCTTGGGAGGGACTAGCGGGGCCTACGAGCAGTACTTC.

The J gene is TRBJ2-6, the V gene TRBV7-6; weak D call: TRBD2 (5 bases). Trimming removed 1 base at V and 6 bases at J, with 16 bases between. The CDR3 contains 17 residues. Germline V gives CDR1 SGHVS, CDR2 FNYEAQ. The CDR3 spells CASSLEPAGVPANVLTF. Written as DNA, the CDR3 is TGTGCCAGCAGCTTAGAACCCGCCGGGGTTCCGGCCAACGTCCTGACTTTC. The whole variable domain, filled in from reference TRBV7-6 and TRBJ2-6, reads GAGVSQSPRYKVTKRGQDVALRCDPISGHVSLYWYRQALGQGPEFLTYFNYEAQQDKSGLPNDRFSAERPEGSISTLTIQRTEQRDSAMYRCASSLEPAGVPANVLTFGAGSRLTVL.

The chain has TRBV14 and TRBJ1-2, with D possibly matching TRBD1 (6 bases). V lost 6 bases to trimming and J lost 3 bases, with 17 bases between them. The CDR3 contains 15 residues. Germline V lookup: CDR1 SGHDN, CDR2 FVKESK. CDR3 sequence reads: CASSPLGGGYYGYTF. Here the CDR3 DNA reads TGTGCCAGCAGTCCCCTGGGAGGGGGGTACTATGGCTACACCTTC.